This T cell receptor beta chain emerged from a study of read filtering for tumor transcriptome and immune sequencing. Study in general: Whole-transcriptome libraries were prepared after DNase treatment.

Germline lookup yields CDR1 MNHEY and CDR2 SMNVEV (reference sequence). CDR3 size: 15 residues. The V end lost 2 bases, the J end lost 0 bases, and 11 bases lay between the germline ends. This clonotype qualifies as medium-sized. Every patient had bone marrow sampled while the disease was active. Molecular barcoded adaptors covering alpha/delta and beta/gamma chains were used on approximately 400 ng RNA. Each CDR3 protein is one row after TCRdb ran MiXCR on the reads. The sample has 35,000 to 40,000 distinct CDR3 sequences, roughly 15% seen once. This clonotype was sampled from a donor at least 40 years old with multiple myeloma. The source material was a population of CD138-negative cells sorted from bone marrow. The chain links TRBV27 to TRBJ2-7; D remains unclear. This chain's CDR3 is CASSLVPSFSYEQYF. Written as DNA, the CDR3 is TGTGCCAGCAGTTTAGTACCGTCCTTCTCCTACGAGCAGTACTTC.